The T cell receptor (beta chain) under discussion was sequenced for a study of cytomegalovirus exposure and HLA in healthy donors (dated by TCRdb to 2016 to 2017). Describing the broader study: According to a later analysis, the 120 or so validation repertoires were produced on the same platform as the 666 repertoires of the first cohort. Besides the first cohort of around 700 subjects, a separate validation cohort made up of roughly 120 different subjects was used. The aim of the study was to test whether cataloging public T cell receptors could identify signatures of past pathogen exposure. The study combined high-throughput TCR immunosequencing, statistical association of individual TCRs with disease status, and machine learning to predict cytomegalovirus infection status.

Summary of the overall study and its limitations: A later analysis found that TCRs clustered in the first cohort also tended to co-occur in the roughly 120 validation repertoires, with about 94% of cluster scores above 0. It was suggested by the authors that the approach could potentially be generalized to other disease states and immunological phenotypes. Cytomegalovirus status was reported to be diagnosed by the classifier with high specificity and sensitivity in both the original and validation cohorts. Most TCR sequences were observed very rarely across donors, whereas some public TCRs were present in many individuals. The validation cohort had no HLA typing available for a later analysis, so co-occurrence within that cohort was assessed over all 130 or so repertoires. The study gave a list of under 200 TCR beta chains associated with cytomegalovirus. A few of the identified cytomegalovirus-associated TCR beta chains were confirmed in vitro to be specific for cytomegalovirus antigens.

The donors were included in the validation cohort of roughly 120 subjects, a group kept apart from the roughly 730-subject first cohort. To note about this clone: It lacks a known antigen. Nothing much larger sits one base from this clone, and base qualities are not available.

V loses 0 bases at its end and J loses 1 base; junction bases beyond the gene matches: 4. CDR3 length: 16 amino acids, cysteine to phenylalanine. CDR3 DNA is the only sequence kept; it has 48 bases, read in frame from the first base. Per the germline V gene, ENHRY is the CDR1 and SYGVKD is the CDR2. Libraries were built with the immunoSEQ multiplex PCR assay. In the source study's methods: A statistical classification framework was built to diagnose cytomegalovirus status from the catalog of TCR beta chain sequences. TCRdb took this table from immuneACCESS and kept in-frame rearrangements with V and J called. Such tables lack part of the clones; where checked against another copy, unresolved V genes explain under half of the gap, and the rest is unexplained. V and J calls and clone size are given by that table; D and trimming were obtained from the DNA. The sample records approximately 170,000 clones, 75% to 95% of which are singletons. Together, the top ten hold 3% to 3.5% of the sample.

The chain links TRBV10-3 with TRBJ2-3; 7 bases in the junction line up with TRBD2. The source of this sequence is a woman aged 18 to 35 in good health and CMV-seropositive. The specimen sequenced was PBMCs. The DNA sequence is as follows: TGTGCCATCAGTGAGTCACGGGGAGGGGGCACAGATACGCAGTATTTT. It translates as CAISESRGGGTDTQYF.